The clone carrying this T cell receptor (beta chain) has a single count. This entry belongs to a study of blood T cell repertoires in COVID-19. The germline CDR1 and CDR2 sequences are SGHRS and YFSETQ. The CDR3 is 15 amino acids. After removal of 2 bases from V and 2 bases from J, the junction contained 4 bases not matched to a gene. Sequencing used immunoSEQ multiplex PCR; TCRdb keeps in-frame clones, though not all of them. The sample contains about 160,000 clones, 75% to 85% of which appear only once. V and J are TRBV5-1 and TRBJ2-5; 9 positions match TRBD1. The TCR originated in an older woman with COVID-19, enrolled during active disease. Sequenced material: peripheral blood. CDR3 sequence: CASSLPGQGQETQYF. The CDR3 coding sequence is TGCGCCAGCAGCTTACCGGGACAGGGTCAAGAGACCCAGTACTTC. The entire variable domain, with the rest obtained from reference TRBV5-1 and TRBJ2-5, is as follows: KAGVTQTPRYLIKTRGQQVTLSCSPISGHRSVSWYQQTPGQGLQFLFEYFSETQRNKGNFPGRFSGRQFSNSRSEMNVSTLELGDSALYLCASSLPGQGQETQYFGPGTRLLVL.